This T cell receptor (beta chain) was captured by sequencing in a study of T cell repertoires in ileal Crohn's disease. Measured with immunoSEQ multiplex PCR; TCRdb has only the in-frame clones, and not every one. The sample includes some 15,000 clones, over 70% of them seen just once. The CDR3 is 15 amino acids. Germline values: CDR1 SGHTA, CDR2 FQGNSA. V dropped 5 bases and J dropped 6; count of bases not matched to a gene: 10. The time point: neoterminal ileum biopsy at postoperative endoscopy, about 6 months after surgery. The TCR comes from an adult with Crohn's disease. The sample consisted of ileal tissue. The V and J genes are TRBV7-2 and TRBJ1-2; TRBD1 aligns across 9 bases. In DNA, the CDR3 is TGTGCCAGCAGCCTACTCAGACAGGGGGAGGATGGCTACACCTTC. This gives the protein CASSLLRQGEDGYTF.